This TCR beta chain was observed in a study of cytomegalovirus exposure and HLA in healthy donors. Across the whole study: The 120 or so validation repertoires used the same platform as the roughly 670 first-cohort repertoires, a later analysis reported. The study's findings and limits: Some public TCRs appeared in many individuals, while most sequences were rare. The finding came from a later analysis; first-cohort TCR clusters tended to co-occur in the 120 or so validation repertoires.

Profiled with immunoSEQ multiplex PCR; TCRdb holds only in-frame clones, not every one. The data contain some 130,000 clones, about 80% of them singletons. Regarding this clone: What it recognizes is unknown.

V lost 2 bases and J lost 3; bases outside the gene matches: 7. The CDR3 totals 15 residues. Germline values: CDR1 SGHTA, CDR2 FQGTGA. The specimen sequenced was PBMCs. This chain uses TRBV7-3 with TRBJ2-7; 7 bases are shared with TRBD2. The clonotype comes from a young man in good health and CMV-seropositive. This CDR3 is CASSLRASGRYEQYF. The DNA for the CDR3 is TGTGCCAGCAGCTTACGGGCTAGCGGCCGCTACGAGCAGTACTTC.